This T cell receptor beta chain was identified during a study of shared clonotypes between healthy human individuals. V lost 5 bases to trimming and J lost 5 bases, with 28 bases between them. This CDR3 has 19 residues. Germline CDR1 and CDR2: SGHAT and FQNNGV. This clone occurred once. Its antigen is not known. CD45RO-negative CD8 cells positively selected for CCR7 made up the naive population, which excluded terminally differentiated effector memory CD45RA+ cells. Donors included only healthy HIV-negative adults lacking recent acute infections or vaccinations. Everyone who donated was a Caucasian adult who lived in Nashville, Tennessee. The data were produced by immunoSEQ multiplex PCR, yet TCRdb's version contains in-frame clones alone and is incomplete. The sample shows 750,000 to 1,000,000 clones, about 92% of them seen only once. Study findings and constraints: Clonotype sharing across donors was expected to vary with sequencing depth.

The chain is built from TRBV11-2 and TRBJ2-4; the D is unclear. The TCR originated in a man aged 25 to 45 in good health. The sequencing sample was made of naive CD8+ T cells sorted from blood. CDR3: CASSRKPTEGRLIQNIQYF. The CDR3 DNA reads TGTGCCAGCAGCCGAAAACCGACGGAAGGCCGCCTTATCCAAAACATTCAGTACTTC.